The rows below give T cell receptor beta chains drawn from one sample of a study of blood T cell repertoires in COVID-19. Assay: immunoSEQ multiplex PCR; the TCRdb copy retains only in-frame clones and omits some. The data show tens of thousands of clones, 75% to 90% seen once. The sequenced material came from peripheral blood. These receptors were collected from a man older than 75 with acute or convalescent COVID-19. The CDR3 runs from the conserved cysteine through the conserved F or W. D genes are given only for firm matches. Size tells how often a clone was seen (once, few, many) or the class of an expanded clone, and some rows leave it out.

v_call	d_call	j_call	clone_size	cdr3_nt	cdr3_aa
TRBV27	NA	TRBJ1-6	NA	TGTGCCAGCAGGACGAACAACAGGGTTTCACCCCTCCACTTT	CASRTNNRVSPLHF
TRBV6-5	TRBD2	TRBJ2-7	once	TGTGCCAGCAGCCGCGGGACTAGCGGGCGCTACGAGCAGTACTTC	CASSRGTSGRYEQYF
TRBV5-1	NA	TRBJ1-1	NA	TGCGCCAGCAGATACGAGGGAATAAGGATGAACACTGAAGCTTTCTTT	CASRYEGIRMNTEAFF
TRBV14	NA	TRBJ2-7	NA	TGTGGGAAGCCAAGTAGTACAGGGAGTTGCTACGAGCAGTACTTC	CGKPSSTGSCYEQYF
TRBV11-2	NA	TRBJ1-3	NA	TGTGCCAGCAGCTTGAGCCACTCTGGAAACACCATATATTTT	CASSLSHSGNTIYF
TRBV5-1	NA	TRBJ2-7	few	TGCGCCAGCAGCTTGTCCCCACTCGGCTACGAGCAGTACTTC	CASSLSPLGYEQYF
TRBV28	NA	TRBJ1-5	NA	TGTGCCAGCAGACTAGGACAGAACAATCAGCCCCAGCATTTT	CASRLGQNNQPQHF
TRBV6-4	TRBD1	TRBJ2-2	NA	TGTGCCAGCAGGGGACAGGGAGACACCGGGGAGCTGTTTTTT	CASRGQGDTGELFF
TRBV11-2	NA	TRBJ2-5	NA	TGTGCCAGCACCACACCGCCCAGCGTTGGGACCCAGTACTTC	CASTTPPSVGTQYF
TRBV6-5	TRBD1	TRBJ1-1	once	TGTGCCAGCAGTTACTCGAGGACAGGGAACACTGAAGCTTTCTTT	CASSYSRTGNTEAFF
TRBV4-1	NA	TRBJ2-3	NA	TGCGCCAGCAGCCCTCCACCTCAGGCCTATACTAGCACAGATACGCAGTATTTT	CASSPPPQAYTSTDTQYF
TRBV18	NA	TRBJ1-5	few	TGTGCCAGCTCACTTCTGGACAGTCGCAATCAGCCCCAGCATTTT	CASSLLDSRNQPQHF
TRBV28	TRBD1	TRBJ2-7	NA	TGTGCCAGCAGTTCCCTCGAGACAGGGGGGTACGAGCAGTACTTC	CASSSLETGGYEQYF
TRBV28	NA	TRBJ1-2	NA	TGTGCCAGCAGCGGGGCGGGGCAGGGTGTTTTTCTAAGTGGCTACACCTTC	CASSGAGQGVFLSGYTF
TRBV10-2	TRBD2	TRBJ2-5	once	TGCGCCAGCAGTGAACGGGGGGGAGGAGAGACCCAGTACTTC	CASSERGGGETQYF
TRBV7-8	TRBD1	TRBJ1-2	once	TGTGCCAGCAGCTTAGCGCGAGGACAGGGATGGGGCTACACCTTC	CASSLARGQGWGYTF
TRBV18	NA	TRBJ2-1	NA	TGTGCCAGCTCACCACCCCTAGCCCCTATCAATGAGCAGTTCTTC	CASSPPLAPINEQFF
TRBV3-1/TRBV3-2	TRBD1	TRBJ2-7	NA	TGTGCCAGCAGCCAAAGGCCCGGACAGGTCCCCAACTCCTACGAGCAGTACTTC	CASSQRPGQVPNSYEQYF
TRBV19	TRBD2	TRBJ2-5	NA	TGTGCCAGTAGTGCCGCGGGACTAGCGGGGGGTCCAAGGACCCAGTACTTC	CASSAAGLAGGPRTQYF
TRBV28	TRBD2	TRBJ2-5	NA	TGTGCCAGCAGTTTACCTGGGACTAGCAATACCCAGTACTTC	CASSLPGTSNTQYF
TRBV7-9	TRBD1	TRBJ1-5	NA	TGTGCCAGCAGCTCTGGACAGGATCAGCCCCAGCATTTT	CASSSGQDQPQHF
TRBV6-6	NA	TRBJ1-1	NA	TGTGCCACCACAGCGGGGGGCAATTTATCCCCTGAAGCTTTCTTT	CATTAGGNLSPEAFF
TRBV20-1	TRBD2	TRBJ2-3	NA	TGCAGTGCTAGTTTAGCGGGAGGCGGCACAGATACGCAGTATTTT	CSASLAGGGTDTQYF
TRBV2	TRBD1	TRBJ2-6	NA	TGTGCCAGCAGGGCGGACAGGCCCCAACCGAGAGTCGGGGCCAACGTCCTGACTTTC	CASRADRPQPRVGANVLTF
TRBV6-5	NA	TRBJ1-4	NA	TGTGCCAGCAAACGAAATCGACAGTATGAAAAACTGTTTTTT	CASKRNRQYEKLFF
TRBV19	TRBD2	TRBJ2-3	few	TGTGCCAGTAGTGTGGGACTAGCGGGAGTTGGGAGCACAGATACGCAGTATTTT	CASSVGLAGVGSTDTQYF
TRBV27	NA	TRBJ2-2	NA	TGTGCCAGCAGTTTAGTGGGGGGGCCAAACACCGGGGAGCTGTTTTTT	CASSLVGGPNTGELFF
TRBV28	TRBD1	TRBJ2-7	NA	TGTGCCAGCAGCCTCTTTAACAGGGGCTACGAGCAGTACTTC	CASSLFNRGYEQYF
TRBV11-2	TRBD1	TRBJ2-3	NA	TGTGCCAGCAGCTCCCCCTATCGCGGACAGGGCTCAGATACGCAGTATTTT	CASSSPYRGQGSDTQYF
TRBV2	TRBD1	TRBJ2-2	few	TGTGCCAGCAGTCCGACAGGGGTAGCCGGGGAGCTGTTTTTT	CASSPTGVAGELFF
TRBV3-1/TRBV3-2	NA	TRBJ2-7	NA	TGTGCCAGCAGCCAATCTGGACAGCGAGCCTACGAGCAGTACTTC	CASSQSGQRAYEQYF
TRBV7-6	TRBD1	TRBJ2-7	NA	TGTGCCAGCAGCTTGCGACAGGGACCCTCCGGCGAGCAGTACTTC	CASSLRQGPSGEQYF
TRBV30	NA	TRBJ1-2	NA	TGTGCCTGGAGTGGATGGCTAGCGGGGGGGCCGGGCTATGGCTACACCTTC	CAWSGWLAGGPGYGYTF
TRBV28	NA	TRBJ2-3	NA	TGTGCCACCAGGGGGGCGGACACAGATACGCAGTATTTT	CATRGADTDTQYF
TRBV4-3	TRBD2	TRBJ2-3	NA	TGCGCCAGCAGCCAACCCGGGGGGGCCGCGACAGATACGCAGTATTTT	CASSQPGGAATDTQYF
TRBV10-3	NA	TRBJ2-7	NA	TGTGCCACCGACCAAGGAGAGCTAGACTACGAGCAGTACTTC	CATDQGELDYEQYF
TRBV7-2	NA	TRBJ2-3	NA	TGTGCCAGCAGCATCAGGATCACAGATACGCAGTATTTT	CASSIRITDTQYF
TRBV3-1/TRBV3-2	NA	TRBJ1-1	NA	TGTGCCAGCAGCCTTTCCTTGGGGCAGACTGAAGCTTTCTTT	CASSLSLGQTEAFF
TRBV11-1	TRBD2	TRBJ2-5	NA	TGTGCCAGCAGCGCCGGGACTAGCGGCCAAGAGACCCAGTACTTC	CASSAGTSGQETQYF